Following are 28 T cell receptor beta chains from one sample sequenced in a study of T cell clusters in autoimmune cytopenias. TRB was amplified from roughly 250 ng of peripheral blood genomic DNA per sample. One tube held mixed TRB-A and TRB-B primer pools for touch-down PCR. TCRdb reanalyzed the multiplex PCR reads, giving one entry per CDR3 protein sequence and no DNA. This sample's table reports thousands of distinct CDR3 sequences. The sequenced sample consisted of peripheral blood. These receptors were taken from a human donor with an autoimmune cytopenia or autoimmune hepatitis (not recorded which).

This clonotype is medium-sized by frequency. J is TRBJ2-1 and V is TRBV30; TCRdb's assignment of TRBD1 cannot be checked, as there is no DNA. The CDR3 runs 13 residues. CDR1 and CDR2 (germline): GTSNPN, SVGIG (reference sequence). This CDR3 reads CAWSAPGRGEQFF.

The rearrangement uses TRBV6-2 or TRBV6-3 and TRBJ1-5. Germline lookup yields CDR1 MNHEY and CDR2 SVGEGT. CDR3 size: 16 residues. The CDR3 is CASSIPRTAGHQPQHF.

V is TRBV5-1 and J is TRBJ1-1. The CDR3 is made up of 15 amino acids. The germline V gene encodes CDR1 SGHRS and CDR2 YFSETQ. The CDR3: CASSSGALMNTEAFF.

This clonotype registers medium-sized by frequency. The chain combines TRBV19 with TRBJ2-5; the D call of TRBD1 rests on TCRdb alone, since no DNA is present to check it. This CDR3 is built from 13 residues. Germline CDR1 reads LNHDA; CDR2 reads SQIVND (reference sequence). This CDR3 reads CATGTGSQETQYF.

V and J are TRBV5-1 and TRBJ2-5; TCRdb proposes TRBD1, but this gene call is untestable without DNA. Germline V gene lookup returns CDR1 SGHRS and CDR2 YFSETQ. The CDR3 contains 15 residues. CDR3 in amino acids: CASSEPEGGRETQYF.

V is TRBV20-1 and J is TRBJ2-5; checking the TCRdb D call of TRBD2 is not possible without DNA. CDR1 and CDR2 from the germline V gene are DFQATT and SNEGSKA (reference sequence). The CDR3 has 16 amino acids. The CDR3 region is CSARDYSRGGYVTQYF.

This chain connects TRBV19 to TRBJ1-2; as DNA is missing, the TRBD1 call by TCRdb cannot be tested. The CDR3 covers 13 residues. Germline CDR1 reads LNHDA; CDR2 reads SQIVND (reference sequence). CDR3: CAVSGTGRSGYTF. The complete variable domain, with remaining parts taken from reference TRBV19 and TRBJ1-2, reads DGGITQSPKYLFRKEGQNVTLSCEQNLNHDAMYWYRQDPGQGLRLIYYSQIVNDFQKGDIAEGYSVSREKKESFPLTVTSAQKNPTAFYLCAVSGTGRSGYTFGSGTRLTVV.

The chain couples TRBV21-1 to TRBJ1-6; TCRdb's D call of TRBD1 is untestable without DNA. TRBV21-1 is a pseudogene locus. The CDR3 is 17 amino acids. Here the CDR3 reads CASSIDRVVAYNSPLHF.

This clonotype registers medium-sized (0.01 to 0.1%) by frequency. The chain combines TRBV7-7 with TRBJ2-3; the TCRdb call, TRBD2, lacks DNA for checking. Germline-derived CDR1 and CDR2 are SSHAT and FNYEAQ (reference sequence). The CDR3 extends over 16 amino acids. CDR3 in amino acids: CASSPGLAEGTDTQYF.

This chain uses TRBV12-3 or TRBV12-4 with TRBJ2-2; TCRdb's D gene call, TRBD1, goes unchecked for lack of DNA. This CDR3 contains 16 residues. Here the CDR3 reads CASRNTGEMNTGELFF.

Judged by frequency, this clonotype is medium-sized. V is TRBV6-6 and J is TRBJ2-1; as DNA is missing, the TRBD2 call by TCRdb cannot be tested. Germline values: CDR1 MNHNY, CDR2 SVGAGI (reference sequence). There are 13 residues in the CDR3. CDR3 amino acids: CASAGEGYNEQFF.

By frequency, this clonotype is medium-sized. The chain recombines TRBV18 with TRBJ2-3. The CDR3 spans 17 residues. Looked up from germline, CDR1 is KGHSH and CDR2 is LQKENI. CDR3 protein: CASSPRGALASTDTQYF.

Frequency places this clonotype as medium-sized. This rearrangement joins TRBV19 to TRBJ2-1. CDR1 LNHDA and CDR2 SQIVND come from the germline V gene (reference sequence). The CDR3 consists of 15 residues. CDR3 sequence: CASSPWAGSYNEQFF.

Considering frequency, this clonotype is medium-sized (0.01 to 0.1%). The rearrangement links TRBV27 to TRBJ2-7. The CDR3 is 13 amino acids. Germline CDR1 and CDR2: MNHEY and SMNVEV (reference sequence). The CDR3 reads CASSLSYSYEQYF.

Frequency places this clonotype as medium-sized. The chain employs TRBV19 and TRBJ1-5; TCRdb designates TRBD1, a call that cannot be tested without DNA. The CDR3 spans 13 residues. Germline V gene sequence: CDR1 LNHDA, CDR2 SQIVND (reference sequence). This CDR3 reads CASRQLSNQPQHF.

V gene TRBV5-4 combines with J gene TRBJ2-5. The CDR3 runs 13 residues. Germline-derived CDR1 and CDR2 are SGHNT and YYREEE (reference sequence). The CDR3 is CASSVDWAQTQYF. The whole variable domain, filled in from reference TRBV5-4 and TRBJ2-5, reads ETGVTQSPTHLIKTRGQQVTLRCSSQSGHNTVSWYQQALGQGPQFIFQYYREEENGRGNFPPRFSGLQFPNYSSELNVNALELDDSALYLCASSVDWAQTQYFGPGTRLLVL.

V usage is TRBV19 and J usage is TRBJ1-5; TCRdb indicates TRBD1, and absent DNA this call remains unverified. This CDR3 contains 15 residues. The germline CDR1 and CDR2 sequences are LNHDA and SQIVND (reference sequence). CDR3: CASSIGRGRYQPQHF.

The rearrangement links TRBV6-4 to TRBJ1-6; TCRdb gives TRBD1 as the D gene, but with no DNA this cannot be confirmed. This CDR3 is 15 amino acids long. CDR1 and CDR2 (germline): MRHNA, SNTAGT. The CDR3 sequence: CASSVTPNRDSPLHF.

J is TRBJ1-1 and V is TRBV27; TCRdb's D call, TRBD1, is unchecked because there is no DNA. Per the germline V gene, CDR1 is MNHEY and CDR2 is SMNVEV (reference sequence). CDR3 length: 14 amino acids. The CDR3 loop is CASRRDSRNTEAFF.

The rearrangement joins TRBV6-5 to TRBJ2-2; no DNA is available, so the TRBD2 call from TCRdb remains unchecked. The CDR3 length is 15 residues. Germline loops: CDR1 MNHEY, CDR2 SVGAGI. The CDR3 sequence is CASSYLAADTGELFF.

The rearrangement uses TRBV7-9 and TRBJ2-3. Germline V gene sequence: CDR1 SEHNR, CDR2 FQNEAQ (reference sequence). The CDR3 covers 12 residues. This CDR3 is CASRLDADTQYF. The entire variable domain, with the rest obtained from reference TRBV7-9 and TRBJ2-3, is as follows: DTGVSQNPRHKITKRGQNVTFRCDPISEHNRLYWYRQTLGQGPEFLTYFQNEAQLEKSRLLSDRFSAERPKGSFSTLEIQRTEQGDSAMYLCASRLDADTQYFGPGTRLTVL.

The V and J genes are TRBV7-9 and TRBJ2-3; the D gene TCRdb calls, TRBD1, cannot be checked with no DNA. Looked up from germline, CDR1 is SEHNR and CDR2 is FQNEAQ (reference sequence). The length of the CDR3 is 18 residues. CDR3 sequence: CASSTRPPSQGSTDTQYF.

By frequency, this clonotype registers medium-sized. The chain's CDR3 is CASRDTRTNEQFF. The V call is TRBV6-6, the J call TRBJ2-1; no DNA is available, so the TRBD2 call from TCRdb remains unchecked. Germline V gene lookup returns CDR1 MNHNY and CDR2 SVGAGI (reference sequence). This CDR3 contains 13 residues.

Its frequency marks this clonotype as medium-sized. Here the CDR3 reads CSARTGAGANVLTF. V gene TRBV20-1 combines with J gene TRBJ2-6; the TCRdb call, TRBD2, lacks DNA for checking. The V gene's germline CDR1 is DFQATT and CDR2 SNEGSKA (reference sequence). The CDR3 runs 14 residues.

This chain joins TRBV19 and TRBJ1-1; TCRdb's D call, TRBD1, is unchecked because there is no DNA. CDR3 length: 14 residues. Germline V lookup: CDR1 LNHDA, CDR2 SQIVND (reference sequence). The CDR3 protein is CASSTGQGHTEAFF.

The genes are TRBV20-1 and TRBJ2-3; there is no DNA to check the TCRdb D call of TRBD1. CDR1 and CDR2 from the germline V gene are DFQATT and SNEGSKA (reference sequence). CDR3 length equals 14 residues. CDR3 sequence reads: CSAPRADRMDTQYF.

The chain has TRBV20-1 and TRBJ1-4; with no DNA, the TCRdb D assignment of TRBD1 cannot be verified. Germline-derived CDR1 and CDR2 are DFQATT and SNEGSKA (reference sequence). The CDR3 runs to 15 residues. The CDR3 here is CSARVSGGGGEKLFF.

This CDR3 reads CATEGIRSKSQPQHF. The chain recombines TRBV24-1 with TRBJ1-5. There are 15 residues in the CDR3. Germline V CDR1 and CDR2: KGHDR, SFDVKD.